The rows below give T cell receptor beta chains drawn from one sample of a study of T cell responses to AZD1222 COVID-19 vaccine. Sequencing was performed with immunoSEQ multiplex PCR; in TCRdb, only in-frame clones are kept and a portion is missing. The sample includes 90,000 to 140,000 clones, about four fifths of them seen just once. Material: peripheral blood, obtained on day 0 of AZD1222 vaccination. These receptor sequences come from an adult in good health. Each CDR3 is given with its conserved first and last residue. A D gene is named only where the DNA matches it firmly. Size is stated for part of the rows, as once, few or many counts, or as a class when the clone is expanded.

cdr3_nt: TGCGCCAGCAGCTACTTCGACAGGGCTTCTACCACTGAAGCTTTCTTT
cdr3_aa: CASSYFDRASTTEAFF
v_call: TRBV5-1
j_call: TRBJ1-1
d_call: TRBD1
clone_size: -

cdr3_nt: TGTGCCAGCAGCTTAGTTTCCCCGGACAGATACAGAGGTCTGTTTTTT
cdr3_aa: CASSLVSPDRYRGLFF
v_call: TRBV11-2
j_call: TRBJ1-4
d_call: -
clone_size: few

cdr3_nt: TGTGCCAGCAGCTTAGGTGTCCACGAGCAGTACTTC
cdr3_aa: CASSLGVHEQYF
v_call: TRBV7-2
j_call: TRBJ2-7
d_call: -
clone_size: once

cdr3_nt: TGTGCCAGCAGTCCGCCGGGGGTGCAAACCCAGTACTTC
cdr3_aa: CASSPPGVQTQYF
v_call: TRBV12-3/TRBV12-4
j_call: TRBJ2-5
d_call: -
clone_size: -

cdr3_nt: TGTGCCAGCAGCTTAGAGCTCCAGAACACTGAAGCTTTCTTT
cdr3_aa: CASSLELQNTEAFF
v_call: TRBV11-2
j_call: TRBJ1-1
d_call: -
clone_size: -

cdr3_nt: TGTGCCAGCAGCGTAGGGACAGGGAGCAATCAGCCCCAGCATTTT
cdr3_aa: CASSVGTGSNQPQHF
v_call: TRBV9
j_call: TRBJ1-5
d_call: TRBD1
clone_size: -

cdr3_nt: TGTGCCAGCAGCTTAGTGGCGAGCTCTGGGGCCAACGTCCTGACTTTC
cdr3_aa: CASSLVASSGANVLTF
v_call: TRBV7-2
j_call: TRBJ2-6
d_call: -
clone_size: few

cdr3_nt: TGTGCCAGCAGTTCTAGGACGGACTCATATGGCTACACCTTC
cdr3_aa: CASSSRTDSYGYTF
v_call: TRBV27
j_call: TRBJ1-2
d_call: -
clone_size: -

cdr3_nt: TGCGCCAGCAGGGAAAGTAATTCACCCCTCCACTTT
cdr3_aa: CASRESNSPLHF
v_call: TRBV10-1
j_call: TRBJ1-6
d_call: -
clone_size: -

cdr3_nt: TGCGCCAGCAGCCCGCGCGGGGGTTGGCAGTTCTTC
cdr3_aa: CASSPRGGWQFF
v_call: TRBV5-1
j_call: TRBJ2-1
d_call: TRBD2
clone_size: -

cdr3_nt: TGTGCCAGCAGCTCCCCTCACGGGCCCTACAATGAGCAGTTCTTC
cdr3_aa: CASSSPHGPYNEQFF
v_call: TRBV7-2
j_call: TRBJ2-1
d_call: -
clone_size: -

cdr3_nt: TGCGCCAGCAGCTGGCTGGGACAGATAGGCTACACCTTC
cdr3_aa: CASSWLGQIGYTF
v_call: TRBV5-1
j_call: TRBJ1-2
d_call: TRBD1
clone_size: few

cdr3_nt: TGTGCCAGCAGCCGTTGGGACCGGTCCGACGAGCAGTACTTC
cdr3_aa: CASSRWDRSDEQYF
v_call: TRBV11-2
j_call: TRBJ2-7
d_call: -
clone_size: -

cdr3_nt: TGTGCCAGCTCACCGACAGGGGTGAAAGGCGAGCAGTACTTC
cdr3_aa: CASSPTGVKGEQYF
v_call: TRBV18
j_call: TRBJ2-7
d_call: TRBD1
clone_size: -

cdr3_nt: TGTGCCAGTTCCGGGACCGCGTTAGGAAACACCATATATTTT
cdr3_aa: CASSGTALGNTIYF
v_call: TRBV10-3
j_call: TRBJ1-3
d_call: -
clone_size: -

cdr3_nt: TGTGCCAGCAGCGCCCCGTCCGGGTACTTC
cdr3_aa: CASSAPSGYF
v_call: TRBV21-1
j_call: TRBJ2-7
d_call: -
clone_size: -

cdr3_nt: TGTGCCAGCAGCCAAGGGCTTGGGACAGTTGTTCGCAATGAGCAGTTCTTC
cdr3_aa: CASSQGLGTVVRNEQFF
v_call: TRBV14
j_call: TRBJ2-1
d_call: TRBD1
clone_size: -

cdr3_nt: TGCAGCGTTGATGGTCCCCCGGGCTACACCTTC
cdr3_aa: CSVDGPPGYTF
v_call: TRBV29-1
j_call: TRBJ1-2
d_call: -
clone_size: -

cdr3_nt: TGTGCCAGCACCCCCCAAAAGGGGGCGCTTTATGAGCAGTTCTTC
cdr3_aa: CASTPQKGALYEQFF
v_call: TRBV7-2
j_call: TRBJ2-1
d_call: TRBD1
clone_size: -

cdr3_nt: TGCGCCAGCAGGGAACAGGGGGCCCTCACTGAAGCTTTCTTT
cdr3_aa: CASREQGALTEAFF
v_call: TRBV5-1
j_call: TRBJ1-1
d_call: TRBD1
clone_size: few

cdr3_nt: TGCGCCAGCAGCTTGGGGACAGGGGGTGACTATGGCTACACCTTC
cdr3_aa: CASSLGTGGDYGYTF
v_call: TRBV5-1
j_call: TRBJ1-2
d_call: TRBD1
clone_size: -

cdr3_nt: TGTGCCAGCAGCTTTTCCCTTGCACACGCCGGGGAGCTGTTTTTT
cdr3_aa: CASSFSLAHAGELFF
v_call: TRBV5-5
j_call: TRBJ2-2
d_call: -
clone_size: -

cdr3_nt: TGCGCCAGCAGCCAGGGGACCGGGACAGGGACTTATGGCTACACCTTC
cdr3_aa: CASSQGTGTGTYGYTF
v_call: TRBV4-1
j_call: TRBJ1-2
d_call: TRBD1
clone_size: -

cdr3_nt: TGCGCCAGCAGGGGACAGGTCCACACTGAAGCTTTCTTT
cdr3_aa: CASRGQVHTEAFF
v_call: TRBV10-2
j_call: TRBJ1-1
d_call: TRBD1
clone_size: -

cdr3_nt: TGTGACTGCGGGGGCGCTTCTGGAAACACCATATATTTT
cdr3_aa: CDCGGASGNTIYF
v_call: TRBV27
j_call: TRBJ1-3
d_call: -
clone_size: -

cdr3_nt: TGTGCCACCAGCAGTTTTATCGGACTAGCGGACGTTATGAAACCGAGCACAGATACGCAGTATTTT
cdr3_aa: CATSSFIGLADVMKPSTDTQYF
v_call: TRBV15
j_call: TRBJ2-3
d_call: TRBD2
clone_size: few

cdr3_nt: TGTGCCAGCAGCTTAGACAGGGGAATGAACACTGAAGCTTTCTTT
cdr3_aa: CASSLDRGMNTEAFF
v_call: TRBV7-6
j_call: TRBJ1-1
d_call: TRBD1
clone_size: -

cdr3_nt: TGTGCCAGCAGTGAAGGAGTTGACCCTGTGGATACGCAGTATTTT
cdr3_aa: CASSEGVDPVDTQYF
v_call: TRBV2
j_call: TRBJ2-3
d_call: -
clone_size: few

cdr3_nt: TGCGCCAGCAGGACGGGAGGATCTGGTAACACCATATATTTT
cdr3_aa: CASRTGGSGNTIYF
v_call: TRBV5-1
j_call: TRBJ1-3
d_call: -
clone_size: -

cdr3_nt: TGTGCCAGCTCACCCTACCAAGGACAGGGGTCATACGAGCAGTACTTC
cdr3_aa: CASSPYQGQGSYEQYF
v_call: TRBV18
j_call: TRBJ2-7
d_call: TRBD1
clone_size: once

cdr3_nt: TGTGCCGTGGCCCCCCCCTTGACACGCTCTAACTATGGCTACACCTTC
cdr3_aa: CAVAPPLTRSNYGYTF
v_call: TRBV15
j_call: TRBJ1-2
d_call: -
clone_size: -

cdr3_nt: TGTGCCAGCAGCGGCCTAGCGGGGGGGAACACCGGGGAGCTGTTTTTT
cdr3_aa: CASSGLAGGNTGELFF
v_call: TRBV9
j_call: TRBJ2-2
d_call: TRBD2
clone_size: -

cdr3_nt: TGTGCCATAGGGGGTCCGGGCGAAAAACTGTTTTTT
cdr3_aa: CAIGGPGEKLFF
v_call: TRBV10-3
j_call: TRBJ1-4
d_call: -
clone_size: few

cdr3_nt: TGTGCCAGCAGAACGGCGGGGGGGCCTGGGGCCAACGTCCTGACTTTC
cdr3_aa: CASRTAGGPGANVLTF
v_call: TRBV7-2
j_call: TRBJ2-6
d_call: TRBD2
clone_size: -

cdr3_nt: TGTGCCAGCCGAACAGGGGGCGTCGGGGGCTACACCTTC
cdr3_aa: CASRTGGVGGYTF
v_call: TRBV12-3/TRBV12-4
j_call: TRBJ1-2
d_call: TRBD1
clone_size: -

cdr3_nt: TGTGCCAGCAGCCCTCACAGGGAGAACACTGAAGCTTTCTTT
cdr3_aa: CASSPHRENTEAFF
v_call: TRBV5-5
j_call: TRBJ1-1
d_call: -
clone_size: -

cdr3_nt: TGCGCCAGCAGCTTGGCCCCGGGGGGGCGGGAGCAGTACTTC
cdr3_aa: CASSLAPGGREQYF
v_call: TRBV5-1
j_call: TRBJ2-7
d_call: TRBD2
clone_size: -

cdr3_nt: TGTGCCAGCAGCGTAGCTGGAGGACAGGGGGATGGCTACACCTTC
cdr3_aa: CASSVAGGQGDGYTF
v_call: TRBV9
j_call: TRBJ1-2
d_call: TRBD1
clone_size: -

cdr3_nt: TGTGCCAGCAGCTCCTCTGGGGGGACCCAAGAGACCCAGTACTTC
cdr3_aa: CASSSSGGTQETQYF
v_call: TRBV5-4
j_call: TRBJ2-5
d_call: -
clone_size: few

cdr3_nt: TGTGCCAGCAGTGACCACCCGGGGGGAGTGAATGAGCAGTTCTTC
cdr3_aa: CASSDHPGGVNEQFF
v_call: TRBV6-4
j_call: TRBJ2-1
d_call: TRBD2
clone_size: -

cdr3_nt: TGTGCCAGCAGCTACATGGGCGGGGCTTTAAGTACTGAAGCTTTCTTT
cdr3_aa: CASSYMGGALSTEAFF
v_call: TRBV5-5
j_call: TRBJ1-1
d_call: -
clone_size: -

cdr3_nt: TGTGCCAGCAGCCAGGACAGAAGCTACAATCAGCCCCAGCATTTT
cdr3_aa: CASSQDRSYNQPQHF
v_call: TRBV3-1/TRBV3-2
j_call: TRBJ1-5
d_call: -
clone_size: -

cdr3_nt: TGCGCCAGCAGCCAAGAGGGGAATCGACTAGCGGTAGATACGCAGTATTTT
cdr3_aa: CASSQEGNRLAVDTQYF
v_call: TRBV4-3
j_call: TRBJ2-3
d_call: TRBD2
clone_size: -

cdr3_nt: TGTGCCAGCTCACCACGCACTAGCACAGATACGCAGTATTTT
cdr3_aa: CASSPRTSTDTQYF
v_call: TRBV18
j_call: TRBJ2-3
d_call: -
clone_size: -

cdr3_nt: TGCGCCAGCAGCTTCCGGACCGGAAGGGAGCAGTACTTC
cdr3_aa: CASSFRTGREQYF
v_call: TRBV5-1
j_call: TRBJ2-7
d_call: -
clone_size: -

cdr3_nt: TGCGCCAGCAGTCAACCCTCGACTAGCCCCAATGAGCAGTTCTTC
cdr3_aa: CASSQPSTSPNEQFF
v_call: TRBV23-1
j_call: TRBJ2-1
d_call: TRBD2
clone_size: once

cdr3_nt: TGTGCCAGCAGTTACTCAAAGATCAACACTGAAGCTTTCTTT
cdr3_aa: CASSYSKINTEAFF
v_call: TRBV6-5
j_call: TRBJ1-1
d_call: -
clone_size: -

cdr3_nt: TGTGCCAGCAGTTACACAGGGGCTCAACCCGAAGCTTTCTTT
cdr3_aa: CASSYTGAQPEAFF
v_call: TRBV6-6
j_call: TRBJ1-1
d_call: TRBD1
clone_size: few

cdr3_nt: TGTGCCAGCAGCTTACTTCCAGGCGGGACTGAAGCTTTCTTT
cdr3_aa: CASSLLPGGTEAFF
v_call: TRBV7-9
j_call: TRBJ1-1
d_call: -
clone_size: -

cdr3_nt: TGTGCCAGCACCGCAGGGGGTAACTACGAGCAGTACTTC
cdr3_aa: CASTAGGNYEQYF
v_call: TRBV25-1
j_call: TRBJ2-7
d_call: TRBD1
clone_size: -

cdr3_nt: TGTGCCAGCAGCCAAGTCGGGGTTAGGGATCTTCCCGTCGAGCAGTACTTC
cdr3_aa: CASSQVGVRDLPVEQYF
v_call: TRBV4-2
j_call: TRBJ2-7
d_call: -
clone_size: -

cdr3_nt: TGTGCCAGTAACCGGGACAGGTCTGCTTTCACCTTC
cdr3_aa: CASNRDRSAFTF
v_call: TRBV19
j_call: TRBJ1-2
d_call: TRBD1
clone_size: -

cdr3_nt: TGTGCCAGCAGCCAAGAGCGGGGGGTAGGGACAGATACGCAGTATTTT
cdr3_aa: CASSQERGVGTDTQYF
v_call: TRBV14
j_call: TRBJ2-3
d_call: TRBD2
clone_size: -